This T cell receptor (beta chain) was sequenced during a study of cytomegalovirus exposure and HLA in healthy donors. Background on the study: A prior study identified 117 million unique TCR beta sequences from some 200 million T cells.

General observations from the study: Trimming of TCR beta V- and J-genes showed a link, identified in a later analysis, to a missense DCLRE1C variant.

The CDR3 loop spans 14 amino acids. The trim removed 7 bases at V and 5 bases at J, leaving 8 bases unmatched. Germline CDR1 SGHRS, CDR2 YFSETQ. A multiplex PCR was run with 60 Vbeta primers and 13 Jbeta primers. The assay was immunoSEQ multiplex PCR, and TCRdb's table has in-frame clones only and misses some. The sample carries around 210,000 clones, approximately 78% recorded once. Concerning this clone itself: Antigen unknown.

The clonotype was recovered from a boy younger than 18 in good health and CMV-seronegative. Sequencing used PBMCs. The chain joins TRBV5-1 to TRBJ2-1, with 8 bases identical to TRBD1. CDR3 sequence reads: CASGGGQGNNEQFF. The CDR3 DNA sequence: TGCGCCAGCGGTGGTGGACAGGGCAACAATGAGCAGTTCTTC.